The table lists the clone carrying this TCR beta chain with a count of one. Its antigen is not identified. TCRdb reanalysed the multiplex PCR reads using MiXCR and keeps one entry per CDR3 protein. The data show roughly 260,000 distinct CDR3 sequences, with 30% seen just once and around 1.1% held by the top ten. Breast cancer patients provided tissue from their axillary draining lymph nodes. The data were obtained in a study of breast tumors, draining lymph nodes, adjacent tissues. Study-level findings and limits: Tumor repertoires ranked between lymph nodes and nontumor tissue in diversity, with V and J gene preferences. Luminal-like breast cancer showed significantly higher tumor–nontumor repertoire similarity than basal-like.

The TCR originated in a female donor with breast cancer. Some clones in this sample may be carry-over from other donors' samples. Material: axillary lymph node tissue.

CDR3 DNA sequence: TGCAGCTTTAGCAATTCGAACGATGGGCAGTTCTTC. Amino acid sequence: CSFSNSNDGQFF. This chain links TRBV29-1 with TRBJ2-1; no clear D gene. The CDR3 contains 12 residues. Germline V gene sequence: CDR1 SQVTM, CDR2 ANQGSEA. V was cut by 8 bases and J by 12 bases, with 20 bases left in between.